Below are 15 T cell receptor beta chains sequenced from a single sample in a study of T cell responses to AZD1222 COVID-19 vaccine. Only in-frame clones appear in the TCRdb table, and some are missing; sequencing was by immunoSEQ multiplex PCR. The sample yields over 75,000 clones, around 91% seen once. The material sequenced was peripheral blood, taken on day 0 of AZD1222 vaccination. These receptors were taken from an adult in good health.

This chain joins TRBV14 and TRBJ2-7; no definite D call. The CDR3 runs 15 residues. Trimming took off 0 bases at V and 0 bases at J, with 9 bases between the two ends. Germline CDR1 reads SGHDN; CDR2 reads FVKESK. For the CDR3, the DNA is TGTGCCAGCAGCCAAGAATCTGAGAGCTCCTACGAGCAGTACTTC. Residues: CASSQESESSYEQYF.

The chain carries TRBV2 and TRBJ2-3; 11 bases are a match to TRBD2. The CDR3 contains 15 residues. Germline CDR1 is SNHLY and CDR2 is FYNNEI. V was clipped by 4 bases and J by 6 bases; unmatched bases: 6. The CDR3 coding sequence is TGTGCCAGCAGTGCGGGGATAGCGGGAGGGGATACGCAGTATTTT. Its translation is CASSAGIAGGDTQYF.

The chain employs TRBV12-3 or TRBV12-4 and TRBJ1-1; no firm D call. Trimming took off 7 bases at V and 2 bases at J, with 11 bases between the two ends. The CDR3 has 13 residues. The CDR3 coding sequence is TGTGCCAGCACTCGCGCAATCAACACTGAAGCTTTCTTT. It codes for CASTRAINTEAFF.

The V gene is TRBV4-1, the J gene TRBJ1-4; D remains ambiguous. CDR3 length: 13 residues. The ends were cut back, 1 base at V and 8 bases at J, with 8 bases in the middle. Germline-derived CDR1 and CDR2 are MGHRA and YSYEKL. The CDR3 sequence is CASSQAPAEKLFF. The CDR3 DNA sequence: TGCGCCAGCAGCCAAGCCCCCGCCGAAAAACTGTTTTTT.

The chain links TRBV28 to TRBJ2-1, with TRBD1 as a possible D gene (5 bases). Germline CDR1 and CDR2: MDHEN and SYDVKM. The V end lost 6 bases, the J end lost 7 bases, and 16 bases lay between the germline ends. This CDR3 region has 14 residues. The CDR3 region is CASSLTQTENEQFF. CDR3 bases: TGTGCCAGCAGCCTTACTCAGACAGAGAATGAGCAGTTCTTC.

This sequence joins TRBV29-1 and TRBJ2-7; TRBD1 agrees at 7 bases. The V gene's germline CDR1 is SQVTM and CDR2 ANQGSEA. CDR3 size: 13 residues. After removal of 4 bases from V and 1 base from J, the junction contained 4 bases not matched to a gene. CDR3 loop: CSVGGQRSYEQYF. The DNA of the CDR3 is TGCAGCGTTGGGGGACAGCGATCCTACGAGCAGTACTTC.

The chain links TRBV7-2 to TRBJ1-1; D not certain. CDR1 is SGHTA, CDR2 FQGNSA, per germline. The CDR3 covers 14 residues. V was clipped by 0 bases and J by 5 bases, with 10 bases between them. In DNA, the CDR3 is TGTGCCAGCAGCTTAGCGCTACAGTCTACTGAAGCTTTCTTT. Amino acid sequence: CASSLALQSTEAFF.

The chain links TRBV28 to TRBJ1-5; D is unresolved. The CDR3 is 12 amino acids. The germline V and J ends were trimmed by 5 bases and 6 bases, with 8 bases remaining between them. Germline loops: CDR1 MDHEN, CDR2 SYDVKM. The CDR3 loop is CASSIPRQPQHF. In DNA form, the CDR3 reads TGTGCCAGCAGTATCCCCCGTCAGCCCCAGCATTTT.

The rearrangement links TRBV7-2 to TRBJ2-7, with no clear D. The germline V gene has CDR1 SGHTA and CDR2 FQGNSA. The V and J ends lost 1 base and 3 bases respectively, with 1 base between them. This CDR3 has 11 amino acids. CDR3 nucleotide sequence: TGTGCCAGCAGCTTAGACTACGAGCAGTACTTC. The encoded protein is CASSLDYEQYF.

This clone occurred a few times. This chain uses TRBV7-9 with TRBJ2-7; D remains unclear. Trimming pared 5 bases from V and 6 bases from J, leaving 14 bases between. CDR1 and CDR2 (germline): SEHNR, FQNEAQ (reference sequence). This CDR3 region has 13 residues. The CDR3 DNA follows: TGTGCCAGCAGCCTGCTCGGGTTTGGCGAGCAGTACTTC. Translated, it gives CASSLLGFGEQYF.

This clone was counted a single time. V and J are TRBV7-8 and TRBJ2-7; 9 bases fit TRBD2. V lost 6 bases, J lost 0 bases, and 6 bases stayed unmatched. This CDR3 is built from 15 residues. CDR1 and CDR2 (germline): SGHVS, FQNEAQ. The CDR3 region is CASSLLAGSSYEQYF. For the CDR3, the DNA is TGTGCCAGCAGTTTACTAGCGGGCTCCTCCTACGAGCAGTACTTC.

CDR3 nucleotide sequence: TGTGCCAGCAGCGAACCGGGACAGGGGAGTAGCGAGCAGTACTTC. It specifies CASSEPGQGSSEQYF. The chain recombines TRBV5-4 with TRBJ2-7; 10 nucleotides line up with TRBD1. CDR3 length: 15 residues. J lost 6 bases, V lost 4 bases, and 10 bases had no gene match. CDR1 is SGHNT, CDR2 YYREEE, per germline (reference sequence).

This sequence joins TRBV28 and TRBJ2-7; 7 nucleotides line up with TRBD2. CDR3 length: 15 amino acids. From germline, CDR1 is MDHEN and CDR2 SYDVKM. V dropped 3 bases and J dropped 0; count of bases not matched to a gene: 5. CDR3 nucleotide sequence: TGTGCCAGCAGTTTCGAAGCGGGGAGCTCCTACGAGCAGTACTTC. Translated: CASSFEAGSSYEQYF.

The chain links TRBV24-1 to TRBJ1-3; D possibly corresponds to TRBD1 (5 bases). With 4 bases removed from V and 4 bases from J, the gap between germline ends came to 7 bases. This CDR3 is built from 13 residues. Germline V lookup: CDR1 KGHDR, CDR2 SFDVKD. The CDR3 coding sequence is TGTGCCACCAGTGAGGGGGAAGGAAACACCATATATTTT. Its protein is CATSEGEGNTIYF.

V and J are TRBV9 and TRBJ2-1, with a possible D match to TRBD2 (6 bases). The germline V and J ends were trimmed by 0 bases and 8 bases, with 12 bases remaining between them. This CDR3 region has 14 residues. Germline V gives CDR1 SGDLS, CDR2 YYNGEE. The CDR3 reads CASSVETSRHEQFF. The DNA of the CDR3 is TGTGCCAGCAGCGTAGAGACTAGTCGGCATGAGCAGTTCTTC.